Listed below are T cell receptor beta chains from one sample, sequenced in a study of OX40 agonist ivuxolimab in advanced cancers. TCRdb's table, derived via immunoSEQ multiplex PCR, lists solely in-frame clones and lacks some. The sample includes over 65,000 clones, 85% to 95% of them seen just once. The specimen comprised CD4+ or CD8+ T cells sorted from blood, sampled in a trial of the OX40 agonist ivuxolimab. These receptors all stem from an adult with an advanced solid tumor such as melanoma, head and neck, liver or kidney cancer. Each CDR3 is given with its conserved first and last residue. D genes are given only for firm matches. Part of the rows lack a size; the others show once, few, many or a class for expanded clones.

V gene	clone size	D gene	J gene	CDR3 length	CDR3 DNA	CDR3 protein
TRBV27	NA	NA	TRBJ2-3	15	TGTGCCAGCAGCCTATACGGGGCCAGCACAGATACGCAGTATTTT	CASSLYGASTDTQYF
TRBV5-4	NA	TRBD2	TRBJ2-3	18	TGTGCCAGCAGCTTGCTAGCGGGGGCACCCCTTAGCACAGATACGCAGTATTTT	CASSLLAGAPLSTDTQYF
TRBV27	NA	TRBD2	TRBJ2-7	16	TGTGCCAGCAGTCCCTCGAGCGGGGGGCTCCTCTACGAGCAGTACTTC	CASSPSSGGLLYEQYF
TRBV6-1	NA	NA	TRBJ2-7	13	TGTGCCAGCAGGGGGTACGGGGGCTACGAGCAGTACTTC	CASRGYGGYEQYF
TRBV7-2	NA	NA	TRBJ2-7	14	TGTGCCAGCAGCTTACCTGCGGGCATTGGCGAGCAGTACTTC	CASSLPAGIGEQYF
TRBV27	once	NA	TRBJ2-7	12	TGTGCCAGCAGTTTACCAGGCGCCGAGCAGTACTTC	CASSLPGAEQYF
TRBV4-3	NA	NA	TRBJ2-7	16	TGCGCCAGCAGCCAAGGCACTAGGGGACACTCCTACGAGCAGTACTTC	CASSQGTRGHSYEQYF
TRBV7-9	NA	TRBD1	TRBJ2-7	13	TGTGCCAGCAGCCCGGGACAGCTCTACGAGCAGTACTTC	CASSPGQLYEQYF
TRBV14	NA	NA	TRBJ2-3	15	TGTGCCAGCAGGGGCCTCGGGCCTGGCACAGATACGCAGTATTTT	CASRGLGPGTDTQYF
TRBV10-3	NA	NA	TRBJ2-3	15	TGTGCCATCAGTGCAGGCGGGGTACGCACAGATACGCAGTATTTT	CAISAGGVRTDTQYF
TRBV6-6	NA	NA	TRBJ1-1	15	TGTGCCAGCAGCCAACGGGCAGGAATGAACACTGAAGCTTTCTTT	CASSQRAGMNTEAFF
TRBV19	NA	NA	TRBJ2-7	13	TGTGCCAGTAACCTGGGGCAGGGGTACGAGCAGTACTTC	CASNLGQGYEQYF
TRBV4-3	NA	NA	TRBJ2-5	14	TGCGCCAGCAGCCAAGTGGCACTCCAAGAGACCCAGTACTTC	CASSQVALQETQYF
TRBV19	NA	TRBD1	TRBJ2-5	16	TGTGCCAGTAGTACCTTGACAGGGGCATATCAAGAGACCCAGTACTTC	CASSTLTGAYQETQYF
TRBV5-4	NA	NA	TRBJ2-7	15	TGTGCCAGCAGCCCCGGGACTGGAGGGGGTGGCGAGCAGTACTTC	CASSPGTGGGGEQYF
TRBV13	NA	TRBD2	TRBJ2-3	19	TGTGCCAGCAGCTTAGCTGGGACTAGCGGGGGGCCAAGCACAGATACGCAGTATTTT	CASSLAGTSGGPSTDTQYF
TRBV6-5	NA	NA	TRBJ2-7	11	TGTGCCAGCAGTTACGCTTACGAGCAGTACTTC	CASSYAYEQYF
TRBV2	NA	TRBD1	TRBJ1-1	15	TGTGCCAGCAGTGTACGTGGGACAGGGGTAACTGAAGCTTTCTTT	CASSVRGTGVTEAFF
TRBV6-5	NA	NA	TRBJ2-5	13	TGTGCCAGCAGTTACTCGGGGGGTGAGACCCAGTACTTC	CASSYSGGETQYF
TRBV6-4	NA	TRBD1	TRBJ2-5	20	TGTGCCAGCAGTGACTCGAAGCTGACTCCGGGACAGGCCTCCCAAGAGACCCAGTACTTC	CASSDSKLTPGQASQETQYF
TRBV5-5	NA	NA	TRBJ1-2	12	TGTGCCAGCAGCTTGTTGCCCTATGGCTACACCTTC	CASSLLPYGYTF
TRBV9	NA	TRBD1	TRBJ2-2	18	TGTGCCAGCAGCGTAGTTTCCCCCGGGACAGGGATCACCGGGGAGCTGTTTTTT	CASSVVSPGTGITGELFF
TRBV30	few	NA	TRBJ1-5	13	TGTGCCTGGAGTGTTTGGGGGGATCAGCCCCAGCATTTT	CAWSVWGDQPQHF
TRBV5-3	NA	NA	TRBJ1-1	14	TGTGCCAGAAGCATAGGACAGAAGAACACTGAAGCTTTCTTT	CARSIGQKNTEAFF
TRBV6-1	NA	NA	TRBJ2-7	12	TGTGCCAGCAGCTTCCGCTTGGACGAGCAGTACTTC	CASSFRLDEQYF
TRBV28	NA	NA	TRBJ2-5	14	TGTGCCAGCAGTTTAATGGCAGTCCAAGAGACCCAGTACTTC	CASSLMAVQETQYF
TRBV6-5	NA	NA	TRBJ1-2	14	TGTGCCAGCAGTTACTCCAGTGGGGGCTTTGGCTACACCTTC	CASSYSSGGFGYTF
TRBV5-6	NA	NA	TRBJ2-7	14	TGTGCCAGCAGGGCCTCGGGGCTCTTGTACGAGCAGTACTTC	CASRASGLLYEQYF
TRBV11-2	NA	TRBD2	TRBJ2-7	15	TGTGCCAGCAGCCTACTAGCGGGGGTAAACTACGAGCAGTACTTC	CASSLLAGVNYEQYF
TRBV7-2	NA	NA	TRBJ2-3	15	TGTGCCAGCAGCTTTACAGGGCCTGCCACAGATACGCAGTATTTT	CASSFTGPATDTQYF
TRBV6-6	NA	NA	TRBJ1-1	13	TGTGCCAGCAGAGTACAGGAGAACACTGAAGCTTTCTTT	CASRVQENTEAFF
TRBV7-6	NA	TRBD1	TRBJ1-2	15	TGTGCCAGCAGCTTCCGCGGGACAGGGGAGGATGGCTACACCTTC	CASSFRGTGEDGYTF
TRBV27	few	TRBD1	TRBJ1-2	14	TGTGCCAGTAGATCTTCGGACAGGGGCTGGGGCTACACCTTC	CASRSSDRGWGYTF
TRBV5-4	NA	TRBD1	TRBJ2-3	16	TGTGCCAGCAGGGGGGGGACAGGGGAACGCACAGATACGCAGTATTTT	CASRGGTGERTDTQYF
TRBV2	NA	TRBD1	TRBJ1-2	14	TGTGCCAGCAGGCTCGACAGGGTGGACTATGGCTACACCTTC	CASRLDRVDYGYTF
TRBV10-3	NA	TRBD1	TRBJ2-1	14	TGTGCCATCAGTGGGACAGGGGGTAAGAATGAGCAGTTCTTC	CAISGTGGKNEQFF
TRBV27	NA	NA	TRBJ2-7	14	TGTGCCAGCAGTTTATTAGGGACCCAATACGAGCAGTACTTC	CASSLLGTQYEQYF
TRBV7-8	NA	NA	TRBJ2-2	17	TGTGCCAGCAGCTTTCGTGGGGCACAGGGTTGGACCGGGGAGCTGTTTTTT	CASSFRGAQGWTGELFF
TRBV6-1	once	NA	TRBJ2-1	14	TGTGCCAGCAGTGAAGAGGGAGGAAACAATGAGCAGTTCTTC	CASSEEGGNNEQFF
TRBV2	NA	NA	TRBJ2-4	12	TGTGCCAGCAGGGGGGTCGGAAACATTCAGTACTTC	CASRGVGNIQYF
TRBV5-6	NA	NA	TRBJ2-2	14	TGTGCCAGCAGCTTGAGTGGGACTCAAGGGGAGCTGTTTTTT	CASSLSGTQGELFF
TRBV7-6	NA	NA	TRBJ1-6	15	TGTGCCAGTCAACAGGGTTCGTTCGATAATTCACCCCTCCACTTT	CASQQGSFDNSPLHF
TRBV7-8	NA	TRBD1	TRBJ2-7	15	TGTGCCAGCAGCCGCGGGACAGGGGGCTCCTACGAGCAGTACTTC	CASSRGTGGSYEQYF
TRBV25-1	NA	NA	TRBJ2-1	14	TGTGCCAGCAGTGTAAGGGAGGACCCCAATGAGCAGTTCTTC	CASSVREDPNEQFF
TRBV5-6	NA	NA	TRBJ2-7	12	TGTGCCAGCAGCGAGGGCCCTCTTGGGCAGTACTTC	CASSEGPLGQYF
TRBV27	NA	NA	TRBJ1-1	17	TGTGCCAGCAGTTTAGGCTCCGGGTCAGGGTCGGGCACTGAAGCTTTCTTT	CASSLGSGSGSGTEAFF
TRBV5-6	NA	NA	TRBJ2-3	14	TGTGCCAGCAGCTCCATTCTCAGCACAGATACGCAGTATTTT	CASSSILSTDTQYF
TRBV2	NA	TRBD2	TRBJ2-7	19	TGTGCCAGCAGCACACTCCTCCTGGGGACTAGCGGGGGGGCCCACGAGCAGTACTTC	CASSTLLLGTSGGAHEQYF
TRBV4-1	NA	NA	TRBJ2-1	12	TGCGCCAGCAGCCCAGGGTACAATGAGCAGTTCTTC	CASSPGYNEQFF
TRBV7-9	NA	NA	TRBJ2-7	13	TGTGCCAGCAGCTTACCCGGCAGCTACGAGCAGTACTTC	CASSLPGSYEQYF